This TCR beta chain was found in a study of T-cell memory formation after mild COVID-19. V dropped 3 bases and J dropped 4; count of bases not matched to a gene: 5. Germline V gives CDR1 SGDLS, CDR2 YYNGEE. The CDR3 covers 15 residues. With constant-segment primers, 5'RACE yielded cDNA libraries of TCR alpha and TCR beta that carried sample barcodes and UMIs. TCRdb called the 5' RACE reads again in MiXCR, with one record for every CDR3 protein. This table has fewer than 250,000 distinct CDR3 sequences, around 26% appearing once. The study's findings and limits: Day 37-peaking second-wave clones had unconfirmed SARS-CoV-2 specificity.

About this clonotype: What it binds is not known.

The TCR sequence derives from an adult woman who had mild COVID-19 (a few samples of this study predate the infection). Cell type and time point are not known. Sample: PBMCs or a T cell subset sorted from them (not recorded which). The V gene is TRBV9, the J gene TRBJ2-1; 9 nucleotides agree with TRBD1. The CDR3, as DNA: TGTGCCAGCAGCGAACGGGACAGGGATTACAATGAGCAGTTCTTC. Translating gives CASSERDRDYNEQFF.